This TCR beta chain was sequenced for a study of blood T cell repertoires in COVID-19. In the study overall: Whether acute or convalescent, the COVID-19 samples came from the United States, Italy and Spain. T cells, B-cell-depleted T cells, or PBMCs provided the cDNA or gDNA that served as material.

As processed by the authors: Reference gene primer amplification gave estimated nucleated cell counts. Profiling relied on immunoSEQ multiplex PCR, and the TCRdb table lists in-frame clones only, not all of them. That table furnishes V, J and clone size, whereas the DNA furnished D and trimming. The sample holds over 200,000 clones, about 85% seen once. The receptor comes from a young woman who had recovered from COVID-19. Sequencing used peripheral blood.

The CDR3 nucleotides read TGTGCCAGCAGCTCGTTAGGGACAGGGATTCTCTATGGCTACACCTTC. Its protein is CASSSLGTGILYGYTF. This chain joins TRBV5-6 and TRBJ1-2; TRBD1 matches 9 bases. The germline V gene has CDR1 SGHDT and CDR2 YYEEEE. The CDR3 contains 16 residues. The J segment lost 4 bases and the V segment lost 3 bases, leaving 10 bases of the junction unmatched.